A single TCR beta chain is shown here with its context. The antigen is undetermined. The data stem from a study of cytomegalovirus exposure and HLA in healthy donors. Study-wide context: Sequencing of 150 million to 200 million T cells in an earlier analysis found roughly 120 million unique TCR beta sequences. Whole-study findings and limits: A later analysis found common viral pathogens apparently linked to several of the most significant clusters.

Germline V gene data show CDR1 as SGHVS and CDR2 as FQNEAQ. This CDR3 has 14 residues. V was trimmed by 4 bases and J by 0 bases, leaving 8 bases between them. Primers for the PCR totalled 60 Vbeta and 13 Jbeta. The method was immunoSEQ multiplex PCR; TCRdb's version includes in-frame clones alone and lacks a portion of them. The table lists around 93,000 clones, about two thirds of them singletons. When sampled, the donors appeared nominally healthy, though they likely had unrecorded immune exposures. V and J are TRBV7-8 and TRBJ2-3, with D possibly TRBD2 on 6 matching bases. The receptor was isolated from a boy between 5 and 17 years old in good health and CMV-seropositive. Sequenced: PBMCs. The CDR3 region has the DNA TGTGCCAGCAGCTCGGGAGCGAGCACAGATACGCAGTATTTT. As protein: CASSSGASTDTQYF.